Listed below are T cell receptor beta chains from one sample, sequenced in a study of T cell changes during pregnancy in multiple sclerosis. Sequencing used immunoSEQ multiplex PCR; TCRdb keeps in-frame clones, though not all of them. The sample yields around 39,000 clones, 92% seen once. The material was CD8+ T cells from peripheral blood mononuclear cells, obtained before pregnancy. The receptors here all came from a female donor with multiple sclerosis, enrolled in a pregnancy study. CDR3s include the opening cysteine and the closing phenylalanine or tryptophan. D genes are given only for firm matches. Clone size is shown for a subset of rows, as once, few, many or a class of expanded clone.

CDR3nt	CDR3aa	j_gene	d_gene	abundance	v_gene
TGCGCCAGCAGCTTGGACGCCGGGACAGGGTTATGGTACGAGCAGTACTTC	CASSLDAGTGLWYEQYF	TRBJ2-7	TRBD1	.	TRBV5-1
TGCGCCAGCAGCCTACGAGGGGGCGCGAACACCGGGGAGCTGTTTTTT	CASSLRGGANTGELFF	TRBJ2-2	TRBD1	.	TRBV4-1
TGTGCCAGCAGTTTGTCAGACTCCCCTACGCAGTATTTT	CASSLSDSPTQYF	TRBJ2-3	.	.	TRBV28
TGTGCCGGCTCCGGGACAGGGGGCTCGAGAGAGCCCCAGCATTTT	CAGSGTGGSREPQHF	TRBJ1-5	TRBD1	.	TRBV7-9
TGTGCCAGCAGTCCTACAGCCGATAATATGTTCTATGGCTACACCTTC	CASSPTADNMFYGYTF	TRBJ1-2	.	.	TRBV27
TGTGCCACCTCCTGTCTCACAGATACGCAGTATTTT	CATSCLTDTQYF	TRBJ2-3	.	once	TRBV21-1
TGTGCCAGCAGCGTAGGGAGGGGGCAGAGTGGAGAAAAACTGTTTTTT	CASSVGRGQSGEKLFF	TRBJ1-4	TRBD1	.	TRBV9
TGTGCCAGCAGTCGCCCCGGGACAGGGGACAATGAGCAGTTCTTC	CASSRPGTGDNEQFF	TRBJ2-1	TRBD1	.	TRBV6-5
TGTGCCAGCAGTGGAGGTCGGGCCTACGAGCAGTACTTC	CASSGGRAYEQYF	TRBJ2-7	.	.	TRBV2
TGTGCCAGCAGCCCCTCTGGGGGGAGGTACAAGAAGGGCTACACCTTC	CASSPSGGRYKKGYTF	TRBJ1-2	.	.	TRBV11-2
TGTGCCAGCAGCCAACGGACAGACCTCTGGGGCGGAACCTTC	CASSQRTDLWGGTF	TRBJ1-2	.	once	TRBV7-9
TGTGCCAGCAGCCCAACCGGGAAGATGAACACTGAAGCTTTCTTT	CASSPTGKMNTEAFF	TRBJ1-1	.	few	TRBV13
TGTGCCAGCAGCGTAGGAGGGGGCCTCCAAGAGACCCAGTACTTC	CASSVGGGLQETQYF	TRBJ2-5	TRBD1	.	TRBV9
TGTGCCAGCCCCCCCGGAGCAGATACGCAGTATTTT	CASPPGADTQYF	TRBJ2-3	.	.	TRBV2
TGTGCCAGCGGTGACCAGGGCGACTACAATGAGCAGTTCTTC	CASGDQGDYNEQFF	TRBJ2-1	.	.	TRBV25-1
TGTGCCAGCAGCCCTGGGACTGGAGGGGAGCAGTTCTTC	CASSPGTGGEQFF	TRBJ2-1	.	.	TRBV7-9
TGTGCCAGCAGCCCGGGACTAGCAGGGTACGAGCAGTACTTC	CASSPGLAGYEQYF	TRBJ2-7	TRBD2	.	TRBV28
TGCGCCAGCAGCCGGGTGGACAGGGATAACACTGAAGCTTTCTTT	CASSRVDRDNTEAFF	TRBJ1-1	TRBD1	few	TRBV4-1
TGTGCCAGCAGCCAGGTCGACAGAGGAGAGACCCAGTACTTC	CASSQVDRGETQYF	TRBJ2-5	.	.	TRBV4-2
TGTGCCAGCAGCGTGGGGGGACAGGGTTACACCATATATTTT	CASSVGGQGYTIYF	TRBJ1-3	TRBD1	.	TRBV9
TGTGCCAGCAGCTACGGGACAGGGGAAGGAGAGACCCAGTACTTC	CASSYGTGEGETQYF	TRBJ2-5	TRBD1	.	TRBV5-6
TGTGCCAGCAGCAAAGACGGGACTAGTTGGGTCGGGGAGACCCAGTACTTC	CASSKDGTSWVGETQYF	TRBJ2-5	TRBD2	once	TRBV7-6
TGTGCCACCGAAAGGGGGGGAGAGCAGTACTTC	CATERGGEQYF	TRBJ2-7	.	.	TRBV19
TGTGCCAGCGCTATAGATGGCTCCTACAATGAGCAGTTCTTC	CASAIDGSYNEQFF	TRBJ2-1	.	.	TRBV27
TGTGCCAGCAGCCCACACAGGGACGAGCAGTACTTC	CASSPHRDEQYF	TRBJ2-7	.	.	TRBV2
TGTGCCAGCAGCGTAGGCGGGGTCAGCACAGATACGCAGTATTTT	CASSVGGVSTDTQYF	TRBJ2-3	.	.	TRBV9
TGTGCTAGTGGCGACTCCTACGATGGCTACACCTTC	CASGDSYDGYTF	TRBJ1-2	.	.	TRBV12-5
TGTGCCAGCAGTGGGGCCGGTCCCCGGTCCATTCAGTACTTC	CASSGAGPRSIQYF	TRBJ2-4	.	.	TRBV6-1
TGTGCCAGCAGCTCGTTTATACTAGCGGGGGGAAGCGAGGAGACCCAGTACTTC	CASSSFILAGGSEETQYF	TRBJ2-5	TRBD2	.	TRBV7-8